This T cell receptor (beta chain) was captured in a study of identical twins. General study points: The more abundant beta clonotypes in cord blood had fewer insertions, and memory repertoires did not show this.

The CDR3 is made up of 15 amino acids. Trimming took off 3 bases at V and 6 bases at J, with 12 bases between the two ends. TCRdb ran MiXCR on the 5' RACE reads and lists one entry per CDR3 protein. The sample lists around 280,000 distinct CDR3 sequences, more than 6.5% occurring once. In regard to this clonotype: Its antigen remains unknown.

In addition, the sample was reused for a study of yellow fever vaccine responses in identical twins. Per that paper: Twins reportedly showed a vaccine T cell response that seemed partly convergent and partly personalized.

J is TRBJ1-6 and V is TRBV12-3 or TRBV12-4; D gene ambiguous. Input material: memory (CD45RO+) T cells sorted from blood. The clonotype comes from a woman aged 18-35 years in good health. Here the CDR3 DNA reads TGTGCCAGCAGTTTGGGAACAGAGTCTAATTCACCCCTCCACTTT. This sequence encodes CASSLGTESNSPLHF.